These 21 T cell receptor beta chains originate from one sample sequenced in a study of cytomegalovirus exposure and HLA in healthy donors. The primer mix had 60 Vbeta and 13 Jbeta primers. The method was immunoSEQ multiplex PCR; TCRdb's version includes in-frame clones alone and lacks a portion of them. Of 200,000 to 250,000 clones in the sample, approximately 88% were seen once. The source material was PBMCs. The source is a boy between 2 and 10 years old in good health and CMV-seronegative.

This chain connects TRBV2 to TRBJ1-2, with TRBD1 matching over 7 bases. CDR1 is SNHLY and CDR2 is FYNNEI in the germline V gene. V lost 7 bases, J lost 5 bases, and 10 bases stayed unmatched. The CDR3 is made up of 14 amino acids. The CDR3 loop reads CASIKGDRGYGYTF. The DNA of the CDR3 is TGTGCCAGCATTAAGGGGGACAGAGGATATGGCTACACCTTC. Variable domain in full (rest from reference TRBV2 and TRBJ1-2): EPEVTQTPSHQVTQMGQEVILRCVPISNHLYFYWYRQILGQKVEFLVSFYNNEISEKSEIFDDQFSVERPDGSNFTLKIRSTKLEDSAMYFCASIKGDRGYGYTFGSGTRLTVV.

The CDR3 is CASSPGTGTSYEQYF. The CDR3 DNA follows: TGTGCCAGCTCACCAGGGACAGGGACCTCCTACGAGCAGTACTTC. J is TRBJ2-7 and V is TRBV18; 9 bases match TRBD1. Looked up from germline, CDR1 is KGHSH and CDR2 is LQKENI. The CDR3 covers 15 residues. V lost 2 bases and J lost 0; bases outside the gene matches: 2.

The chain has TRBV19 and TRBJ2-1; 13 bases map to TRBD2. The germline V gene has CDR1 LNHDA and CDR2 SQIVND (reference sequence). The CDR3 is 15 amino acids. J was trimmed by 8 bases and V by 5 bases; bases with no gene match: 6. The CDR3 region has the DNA TGTGCCAGTAGTCCCGGGACTAGCGGGGACGATGAGCAGTTCTTC. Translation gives CASSPGTSGDDEQFF.

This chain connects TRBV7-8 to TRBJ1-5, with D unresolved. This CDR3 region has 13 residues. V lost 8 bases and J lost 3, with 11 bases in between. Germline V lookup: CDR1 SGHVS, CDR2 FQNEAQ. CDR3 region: CASAEADNQPQHF. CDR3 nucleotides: TGTGCCAGCGCGGAGGCCGACAATCAGCCCCAGCATTTT.

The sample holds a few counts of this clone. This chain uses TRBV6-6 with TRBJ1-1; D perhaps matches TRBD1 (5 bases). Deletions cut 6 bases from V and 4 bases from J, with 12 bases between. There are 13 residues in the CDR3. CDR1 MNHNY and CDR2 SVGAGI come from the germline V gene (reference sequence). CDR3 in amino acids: CASSPQGGTEAFF. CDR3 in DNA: TGTGCCAGCAGCCCCCAGGGAGGCACTGAAGCTTTCTTT.

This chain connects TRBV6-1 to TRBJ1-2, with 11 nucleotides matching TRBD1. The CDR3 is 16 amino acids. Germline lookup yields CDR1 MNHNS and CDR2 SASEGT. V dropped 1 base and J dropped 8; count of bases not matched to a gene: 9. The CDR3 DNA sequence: TGTGCCAGCAGTGAAGGCATGGGACAGGGGGTGTCGGGCTACACCTTC. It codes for CASSEGMGQGVSGYTF.

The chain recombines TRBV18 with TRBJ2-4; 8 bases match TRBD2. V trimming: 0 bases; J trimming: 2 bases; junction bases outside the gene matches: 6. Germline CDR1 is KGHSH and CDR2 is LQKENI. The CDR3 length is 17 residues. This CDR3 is CASSPPSSGGTKNIQYF. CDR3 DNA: TGTGCCAGCTCACCACCCTCCAGCGGGGGAACCAAAAACATTCAGTACTTC.

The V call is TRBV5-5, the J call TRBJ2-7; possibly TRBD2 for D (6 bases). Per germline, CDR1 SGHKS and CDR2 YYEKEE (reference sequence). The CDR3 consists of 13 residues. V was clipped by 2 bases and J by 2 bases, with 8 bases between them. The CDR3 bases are TGTGCCAGCAGCTTCGGGACTGCCTACGAGCAGTACTTC. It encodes CASSFGTAYEQYF.

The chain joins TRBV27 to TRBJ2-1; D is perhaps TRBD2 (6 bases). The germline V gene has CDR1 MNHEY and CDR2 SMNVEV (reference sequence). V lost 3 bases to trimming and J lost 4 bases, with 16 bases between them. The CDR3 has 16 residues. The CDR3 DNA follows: TGTGCCAGCAGTTTCTTACGGGAGAAGGGGTACAATGAGCAGTTCTTC. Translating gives CASSFLREKGYNEQFF.

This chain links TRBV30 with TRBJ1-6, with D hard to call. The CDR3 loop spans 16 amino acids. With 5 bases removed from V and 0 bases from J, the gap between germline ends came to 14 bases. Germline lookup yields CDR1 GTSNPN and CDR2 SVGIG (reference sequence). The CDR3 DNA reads TGTGCCTGGCAACCGGGGATGAGCTCCTATAATTCACCCCTCCACTTT. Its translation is CAWQPGMSSYNSPLHF.

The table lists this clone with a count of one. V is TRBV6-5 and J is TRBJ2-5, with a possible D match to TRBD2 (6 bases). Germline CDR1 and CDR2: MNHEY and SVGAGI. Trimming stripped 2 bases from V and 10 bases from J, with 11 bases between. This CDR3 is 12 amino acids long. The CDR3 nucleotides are TGTGCCAGCAGTTACCCGACGGGAGACCAGTACTTC. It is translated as CASSYPTGDQYF.

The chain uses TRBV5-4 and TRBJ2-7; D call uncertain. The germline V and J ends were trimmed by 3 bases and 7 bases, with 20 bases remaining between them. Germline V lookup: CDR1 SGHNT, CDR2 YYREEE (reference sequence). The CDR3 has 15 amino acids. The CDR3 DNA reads TGTGCCAGCAGCTCCGCGGCCGCCGGAGCGCGAGAGCAGTACTTC. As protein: CASSSAAAGAREQYF.

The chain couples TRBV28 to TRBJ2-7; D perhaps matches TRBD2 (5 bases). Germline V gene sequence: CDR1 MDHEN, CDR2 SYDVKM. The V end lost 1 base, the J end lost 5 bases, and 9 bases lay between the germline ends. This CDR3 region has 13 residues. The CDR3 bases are TGTGCCAGCAGTTTATTCGGGATAGACGAGCAGTACTTC. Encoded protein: CASSLFGIDEQYF.

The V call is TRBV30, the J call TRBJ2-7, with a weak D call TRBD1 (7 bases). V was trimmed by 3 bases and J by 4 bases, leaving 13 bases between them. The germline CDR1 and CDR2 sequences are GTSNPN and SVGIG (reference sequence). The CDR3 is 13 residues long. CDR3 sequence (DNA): TGTGCCTGGAGCCAGGGGGAGGAGTACGAGCAGTACTTC. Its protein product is CAWSQGEEYEQYF.

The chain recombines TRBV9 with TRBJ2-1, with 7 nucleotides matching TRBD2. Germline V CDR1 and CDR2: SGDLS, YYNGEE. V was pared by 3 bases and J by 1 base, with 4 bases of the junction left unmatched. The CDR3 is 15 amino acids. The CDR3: CASSASGESYNEQFF. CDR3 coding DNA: TGTGCCAGCAGCGCCAGCGGGGAATCCTACAATGAGCAGTTCTTC.

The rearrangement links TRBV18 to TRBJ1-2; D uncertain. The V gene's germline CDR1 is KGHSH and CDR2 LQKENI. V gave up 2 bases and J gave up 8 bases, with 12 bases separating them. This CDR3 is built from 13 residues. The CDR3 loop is CASSPVVSGGYTF. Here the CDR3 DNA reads TGTGCCAGCTCACCAGTCGTGTCGGGAGGCTACACCTTC.

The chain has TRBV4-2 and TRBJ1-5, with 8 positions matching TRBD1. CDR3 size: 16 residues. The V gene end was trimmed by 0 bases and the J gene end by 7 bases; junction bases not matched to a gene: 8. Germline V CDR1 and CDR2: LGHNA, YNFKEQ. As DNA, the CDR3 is TGTGCCAGCAGCCAAGATCCGGCAGGGGGCGTACAGCCCCAGCATTTT. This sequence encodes CASSQDPAGGVQPQHF.

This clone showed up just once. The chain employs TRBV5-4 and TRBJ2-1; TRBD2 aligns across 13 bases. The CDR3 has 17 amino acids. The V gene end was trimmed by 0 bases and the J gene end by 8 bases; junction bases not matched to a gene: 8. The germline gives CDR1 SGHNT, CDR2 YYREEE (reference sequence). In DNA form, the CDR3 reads TGTGCCAGCAGCTTGGCCCTACTAGCGGGGGGGCCCCATGAGCAGTTCTTC. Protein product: CASSLALLAGGPHEQFF.

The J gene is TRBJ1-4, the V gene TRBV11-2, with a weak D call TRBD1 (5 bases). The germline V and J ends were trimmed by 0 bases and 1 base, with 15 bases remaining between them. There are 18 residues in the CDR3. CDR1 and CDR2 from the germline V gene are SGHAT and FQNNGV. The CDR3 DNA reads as TGTGCCAGCAGCTTAGATAAGGACAACTCAAGAACTAATGAAAAACTGTTTTTT. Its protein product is CASSLDKDNSRTNEKLFF. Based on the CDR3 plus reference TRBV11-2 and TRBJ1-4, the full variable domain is EAGVAQSPRYKIIEKRQSVAFWCNPISGHATLYWYQQILGQGPKLLIQFQNNGVVDDSQLPKDRFSAERLKGVDSTLKIQPAKLEDSAVYLCASSLDKDNSRTNEKLFFGSGTQLSVL.

CDR3 sequence (DNA): TGTGCCAGCAGTGTGGGCAGGGTCTCGTCACCCCTCCACTTT. It encodes CASSVGRVSSPLHF. The chain combines TRBV6-6 with TRBJ1-6; the D gene is possibly TRBD1 (5 bases). Per the germline V gene, CDR1 is MNHNY and CDR2 is SVGAGI (reference sequence). The CDR3 spans 14 residues. The V gene lost 5 bases and the J gene lost 10 bases, with 15 bases spanning the gap.

As DNA, the CDR3 is TGTGCCAGCAGCCGGACAGGGCCTGCCTACGAGCAGTACTTC. It encodes CASSRTGPAYEQYF. The chain has TRBV5-8 and TRBJ2-7, with 8 bases aligning to TRBD1. V gave up 4 bases and J gave up 2 bases; unmatched junction bases: 5. The CDR3 has 14 amino acids. The germline gives CDR1 SGHTS, CDR2 YDEGEE.